This T cell receptor (beta chain) appears in the sequencing data of a study of T cells in Graves' hyperthyroidism and ophthalmopathy. The CDR3 totals 12 residues. Between the trimmed V and J ends, which lost 3 bases and 3 bases, there was a span of 6 bases. The table lists this clonotype with many counts. The investigators amplified TCR beta CDR3 regions from RNA transcripts. In the first-round RT-PCR of the TCR CDR3, the HTBI primer set was used. TCRdb fed the multiplex PCR reads into MiXCR, producing one record per CDR3 protein. The sample has around 500,000 distinct CDR3 sequences; about 16% are singletons. It was uncontrolled infection, other autoimmune disease, pregnancy or lactation that excluded patients.

Material for sequencing was blood. The receptor's source is a woman aged 25-40 years with Graves' ophthalmopathy. The genes are TRBV12-3 or TRBV12-4 and TRBJ2-7; D is unresolved. CDR3 protein: CASSLVNYEQYF. As DNA, the CDR3 is TGTGCCAGCAGTTTGGTAAACTACGAGCAGTACTTC.